This is a list of T cell receptor beta chains from one sample in a study of T cell repertoires in urothelial bladder cancer. Profiled with immunoSEQ multiplex PCR; TCRdb holds only in-frame clones, not every one. This sample has fewer than 15,000 clones, with just over 65% found just once. The sequenced material came from tumor-infiltrating cells from bladder cancer. The receptor source for this set is a human donor with urothelial carcinoma. The CDR3 runs from the conserved cysteine through the conserved F or W. The D gene is left open where the match is weak. Not all rows give a size; the values are once, few, many and, for expanded clones, a class.

TRBJ2-1	TRBV7-9	NA	NA	CASSPSRAEPQFF	TGTGCCAGCAGCCCCAGTCGGGCGGAGCCGCAGTTCTTC
TRBJ2-1	TRBV7-8	few	NA	CASSLGTVNEQFF	TGTGCCAGCAGCTTAGGGACAGTCAATGAGCAGTTCTTC
TRBJ1-2	TRBV2	medium-sized	NA	CASTSRINYGYTF	TGTGCCAGCACCTCCCGGATAAACTATGGCTACACCTTC
TRBJ2-3	TRBV29-1	once	NA	CSVPRASTDTQYF	TGCAGCGTGCCCAGGGCTAGCACAGATACGCAGTATTTT
TRBJ2-5	TRBV7-6	NA	NA	CASSLVGGGETQYF	TGTGCCAGCAGCTTAGTAGGTGGAGGGGAGACCCAGTACTTC
TRBJ1-2	TRBV7-2	NA	NA	CASSRDGKYGYTF	TGTGCCAGCAGCCGGGACGGTAAATATGGCTACACCTTC
TRBJ1-5	TRBV6-6	NA	NA	CASMASNQPQHF	TGTGCCAGCATGGCAAGCAATCAGCCCCAGCATTTT
TRBJ2-1	TRBV19	NA	NA	CASSVGQPQGNEQFF	TGTGCCAGTAGTGTCGGACAGCCACAGGGCAATGAGCAGTTCTTC
TRBJ2-1	TRBV14	NA	NA	CASSPGMDEQFF	TGTGCCAGCAGCCCCGGCATGGATGAGCAGTTCTTC
TRBJ2-3	TRBV6-1	NA	NA	CASRRAGRGGTQYF	TGTGCCAGCAGACGAGCGGGGAGAGGGGGTACGCAGTATTTT
TRBJ1-1	TRBV19	few	NA	CASKEGANTEAFF	TGTGCCAGTAAGGAAGGGGCGAACACTGAAGCTTTCTTT
TRBJ2-3	TRBV25-1	NA	NA	CASSAHAGRGTDTQYF	TGTGCCAGCAGTGCACATGCGGGGAGAGGCACAGATACGCAGTATTTT
TRBJ2-7	TRBV5-6	NA	NA	CASSQGFSYEQYF	TGTGCCAGCAGCCAGGGGTTCTCCTACGAGCAGTACTTC
TRBJ1-4	TRBV5-4	NA	TRBD1	CASSLSTGDEKLFF	TGTGCCAGCAGCTTGTCAACAGGGGATGAAAAACTGTTTTTT
TRBJ2-2	TRBV6-5	few	TRBD1	CAIRRTGDTGELFF	TGTGCCATACGCCGGACAGGGGACACCGGGGAGCTGTTTTTT
TRBJ1-4	TRBV6-5	NA	NA	CASSYSTPDLNGKLFF	TGTGCCAGCAGTTACTCGACTCCGGACCTAAACGGAAAACTGTTTTTT
TRBJ1-6	TRBV18	few	NA	CASSPLPAGTNDSPLHF	TGTGCCAGCTCACCGCTACCAGCCGGGACAAATGATTCACCCCTCCACTTT
TRBJ1-3	TRBV7-9	NA	NA	CASTSIGNTIYF	TGTGCCAGCACCAGTATTGGAAACACCATATATTTT
TRBJ2-2	TRBV6-6	NA	TRBD2	CASKPGTSGTGELFF	TGTGCCAGCAAACCCGGGACTAGCGGAACCGGGGAGCTGTTTTTT
TRBJ1-3	TRBV29-1	NA	NA	CSVRGPGNTIYF	TGCAGCGTGAGGGGTCCTGGAAACACCATATATTTT
TRBJ1-2	TRBV6-5	once	TRBD1	CASREGTGRGYGYTF	TGTGCCAGCAGGGAGGGGACAGGGCGGGGATATGGCTACACCTTC
TRBJ1-2	TRBV7-6	NA	NA	CASSLAGMGGSGYTF	TGTGCCAGCAGCTTAGCAGGGATGGGCGGCAGCGGCTACACCTTC
TRBJ2-3	TRBV18	NA	NA	CASSPGGRETDTQYF	TGTGCCAGCTCACCTGGGGGGCGAGAGACAGATACGCAGTATTTT
TRBJ1-5	TRBV6-1	NA	NA	CASSGQGSNQPQHF	TGTGCCAGCAGTGGGCAGGGGAGCAATCAGCCCCAGCATTTT
TRBJ1-1	TRBV7-6	NA	NA	CASSPDRALEAFF	TGTGCCAGCAGCCCCGACAGAGCGCTTGAAGCTTTCTTT
TRBJ1-6	TRBV18	few	TRBD1	CASSPTGWNSPLHF	TGTGCCAGCTCACCGACAGGGTGGAATTCACCCCTCCACTTT
TRBJ2-3	TRBV6-4	once	NA	CASSGGGIADTQYF	TGTGCCAGCAGTGGAGGGGGGATCGCAGATACGCAGTATTTT
TRBJ1-2	TRBV28	NA	NA	CASSQASEANYGYTF	TGTGCCAGCAGCCAAGCGTCAGAAGCAAACTATGGCTACACCTTC
TRBJ1-3	TRBV9	NA	TRBD1	CASSVDRGGNTIYF	TGTGCCAGCAGCGTAGACAGGGGTGGAAACACCATATATTTT
TRBJ1-3	TRBV9	NA	NA	CASSVEGGRGNTIYF	TGTGCCAGCAGCGTAGAGGGGGGGCGAGGAAACACCATATATTTT
TRBJ1-5	TRBV7-2	NA	TRBD1	CASSLAQGGYSNQPQHF	TGTGCCAGCAGCTTAGCGCAGGGGGGTTATAGCAATCAGCCCCAGCATTTT
TRBJ2-7	TRBV2	NA	NA	CASSTQGGSYEQYF	TGTGCCAGCAGTACCCAGGGTGGCTCCTACGAGCAGTACTTC
TRBJ2-1	TRBV5-4	NA	NA	CASSWGVSGEQFF	TGTGCCAGCAGCTGGGGGGTTTCAGGGGAGCAGTTCTTC
TRBJ2-7	TRBV10-3	NA	TRBD1	CATGQGAGSYEQYF	TGTGCCACCGGACAGGGAGCAGGCTCCTACGAGCAGTACTTC
TRBJ1-5	TRBV6-6	NA	NA	CASKVAGTSNQPQHF	TGTGCCAGCAAGGTGGCAGGGACAAGCAATCAGCCCCAGCATTTT
TRBJ2-4	TRBV7-2	once	NA	CASSSLGQLAKNIQYF	TGTGCCAGCAGCTCCCTCGGACAGCTAGCCAAAAACATTCAGTACTTC
TRBJ2-3	TRBV5-1	NA	TRBD2	CASSLSSGGSDTQYF	TGCGCCAGCAGCTTGAGTAGCGGGGGCTCAGATACGCAGTATTTT
TRBJ1-5	TRBV2	NA	NA	CASSEEGYNQPQHF	TGTGCCAGCAGTGAAGAGGGTTACAATCAGCCCCAGCATTTT
TRBJ1-1	TRBV6-5	few	NA	CASRGDTLGTEAFF	TGTGCCAGCAGAGGTGACACCCTGGGGACTGAAGCTTTCTTT
TRBJ2-3	TRBV11-2	NA	NA	CASSLVPVTDTQYF	TGTGCCAGCAGCTTAGTCCCGGTTACAGATACGCAGTATTTT
TRBJ1-5	TRBV7-8	NA	NA	CASSLVDQPQHF	TGTGCCAGCAGCTTAGTGGATCAGCCCCAGCATTTT
TRBJ1-5	TRBV29-1	few	NA	CSVGSNQPQHF	TGCAGCGTAGGTAGCAATCAGCCCCAGCATTTT
TRBJ2-2	TRBV11-1	NA	NA	CASSLGGRSGELFF	TGTGCCAGCAGCTTAGGGGGGAGAAGCGGGGAGCTGTTTTTT
TRBJ1-4	TRBV2	NA	TRBD1	CASRETGVSNEKLFF	TGTGCCAGTAGAGAGACAGGGGTCTCTAATGAAAAACTGTTTTTT
TRBJ2-1	TRBV9	NA	NA	CASSPRPGVDNEQFF	TGTGCCAGCAGCCCCCGGCCAGGAGTGGACAATGAGCAGTTCTTC
TRBJ1-1	TRBV18	NA	NA	CASSQGRDTEAFF	TGTGCCAGCTCACAGGGGAGGGACACTGAAGCTTTCTTT
TRBJ1-3	TRBV4-3	few	NA	CASSQDSSGNTIYF	TGCGCCAGCAGCCAAGACAGCTCTGGAAACACCATATATTTT
TRBJ2-3	TRBV11-2	NA	NA	CASSLNRMGLMGADTQYF	TGTGCCAGCAGCTTAAATAGGATGGGGCTTATGGGCGCAGATACGCAGTATTTT
TRBJ2-7	TRBV14	NA	TRBD1	CASSAWDRAPYEQYF	TGTGCCAGCAGCGCTTGGGACAGGGCCCCTTACGAGCAGTACTTC
TRBJ2-1	TRBV5-4	few	NA	CASSLGAGASYNEQFF	TGTGCCAGCAGCTTGGGGGCGGGGGCCTCCTACAATGAGCAGTTCTTC
TRBJ2-3	TRBV11-3	NA	NA	CASSLDRGGEDTQYF	TGTGCCAGCAGCTTAGACAGGGGGGGAGAAGATACGCAGTATTTT
TRBJ1-1	TRBV13	NA	NA	CASSLENTEAFF	TGTGCCAGCAGCTTAGAAAACACTGAAGCTTTCTTT
TRBJ2-3	TRBV27	NA	TRBD2	CASSLSRASGGDTQYF	TGTGCCAGCAGTTTATCCCGGGCTAGCGGGGGGGATACGCAGTATTTT
TRBJ2-2	TRBV4-2	NA	TRBD2	CASSQDLSGGAPGELFF	TGTGCCAGCAGCCAAGATTTAAGCGGGGGGGCCCCCGGGGAGCTGTTTTTT
TRBJ1-2	TRBV19	medium-sized	NA	CASSNLLTGSYGYTF	TGTGCCAGTAGCAACCTGCTCACAGGGAGCTATGGCTACACCTTC
TRBJ2-1	TRBV11-2	NA	NA	CASSNPLNGAVHYNEQFF	TGTGCCAGCAGCAACCCCCTCAATGGAGCGGTCCATTACAATGAGCAGTTCTTC
TRBJ2-7	TRBV7-8	few	TRBD2	CASSLESRRGDYEQYF	TGTGCCAGCAGCTTAGAGTCGCGGCGGGGGGACTACGAGCAGTACTTC
TRBJ2-3	TRBV20-1	NA	NA	CSAKVTDTQYF	TGCAGTGCCAAGGTCACAGATACGCAGTATTTT